Listed here are 5 T cell receptor beta chains from one sample, sequenced in a study of shared clonotypes between healthy human individuals. Only in-frame clones appear in the TCRdb table, and some are missing; sequencing was by immunoSEQ multiplex PCR. Seen here are roughly 520,000 clones, 90% to 96% observed once, and the top ten hold approximately 0.06%. Sample: naive CD4+ T cells sorted from blood. Noted subset: CD45RA+ positively selected. All receptors derive from a woman aged 30 to 39 in good health.

A note on this clone: The identical CDR3 is also encoded by other nucleotide sequences in the sample. The chain joins TRBV6-5 to TRBJ2-7; no firm D call. The V and J ends lost 5 bases and 4 bases respectively, with 15 bases between them. In germline, CDR1 is MNHEY, CDR2 SVGAGI. The CDR3 length is 14 residues. CDR3 residues: CASSRTGSSYEQYF. CDR3 bases: TGTGCCAGCAGTCGTACCGGGTCCTCATACGAGCAGTACTTC.

Concerning this clone: The sample carries other DNA sequences with the same CDR3. This chain connects TRBV14 to TRBJ1-2, with D uncertain. Trimming left V 3 bases short and J 5 bases short, with 7 bases between. The germline CDR1 and CDR2 sequences are SGHDN and FVKESK. The CDR3 length is 12 residues. This CDR3 is CASSQNLYGYTF. For the CDR3, the DNA is TGTGCCAGCAGCCAGAACTTATATGGCTACACCTTC.

This chain links TRBV13 with TRBJ2-1, with a weak D call TRBD1 (5 bases). Germline loops: CDR1 PRHDT, CDR2 FYEKMQ (reference sequence). CDR3 length equals 13 residues. Trimming removed 5 bases from V and 8 bases from J, with 13 bases in between. The CDR3 protein is CASSRPGFDEQFF. For the CDR3, the DNA is TGTGCCAGCAGCAGACCAGGGTTCGATGAGCAGTTCTTC. Full variable domain (missing parts from reference TRBV13 and TRBJ2-1): AAGVIQSPRHLIKEKRETATLKCYPIPRHDTVYWYQQGPGQDPQFLISFYEKMQSDKGSIPDRFSAQQFSDYHSELNMSSLELGDSALYFCASSRPGFDEQFFGPGTRLTVL.

This clone was recorded only once. The CDR3 DNA sequence: TGTGCCAGCAGCTTAGATCCCAGGGACAATGAGCAGTTCTTC. It translates to CASSLDPRDNEQFF. The rearrangement uses TRBV11-2 and TRBJ2-1; the D gene is possibly TRBD1 (5 bases). This CDR3 comprises 14 residues. The V and J ends lost 0 bases and 5 bases respectively, with 8 bases between them. Germline assignment: CDR1 SGHAT and CDR2 FQNNGV.

The V and J genes are TRBV5-1 and TRBJ2-2; 8 bases line up with TRBD1. The CDR3 is made up of 17 amino acids. V was clipped by 0 bases and J by 3 bases; unmatched bases: 7. Per the germline V gene, CDR1 is SGHRS and CDR2 is YFSETQ. CDR3 region: CASSLAPGGADTGELFF. The CDR3 DNA reads TGCGCCAGCAGCTTGGCCCCAGGGGGCGCCGACACCGGGGAGCTGTTTTTT. Drawing the rest from reference TRBV5-1 and TRBJ2-2, the complete variable domain is KAGVTQTPRYLIKTRGQQVTLSCSPISGHRSVSWYQQTPGQGLQFLFEYFSETQRNKGNFPGRFSGRQFSNSRSEMNVSTLELGDSALYLCASSLAPGGADTGELFFGEGSRLTVL.